One T cell receptor beta chain is described in this entry. The trim removed 7 bases at V and 5 bases at J, leaving 12 bases unmatched. This CDR3 is 15 amino acids long. The record originates from a study of blood T cells in healthy people across ages. Donors ranged from roughly 6 to 100 years old and were healthy Caucasians in Russia. Through a sample-barcoded 5' primer and a J-beta primer mix, a second PCR was run for roughly 7 to 12 cycles. TCRdb reprocessed the 5' RACE reads via MiXCR and lists one record per CDR3 protein. The sample carries around 1.7 million distinct CDR3 sequences, 28% recorded once.

This sequence was found in a woman aged 30 to 39 in good health. The specimen was blood. V and J are TRBV12-3 or TRBV12-4 and TRBJ2-3, with 7 bases lining up with TRBD2. Here the CDR3 reads CASTSPGTGGDTQYF. DNA of the CDR3: TGTGCCAGCACCTCACCCGGAACGGGGGGAGATACGCAGTATTTT.